This TCR beta chain originates from a study of siplizumab effects on memory and regulatory T cells. Study-wide points: Naive T cells seemed more diverse than memory cells and seemed major alloresponse contributors. Tracing alloreactive clones into unstimulated subsets worked for only a minor fraction of them.

V lost 0 bases to trimming and J lost 2 bases; unmatched junction nucleotides: 6. CDR3 length equals 17 residues. Generated by immunoSEQ multiplex PCR, the TCRdb table keeps only in-frame clones and is missing some. The sample lists some 110,000 clones, roughly 94% occurring once. Concerning this clone: Its antigen is not known.

The chain combines TRBV23-1 with TRBJ1-5; 8 nucleotides agree with TRBD1. TRBV23-1 is designated an ORF whose function remains uncertain. Material for sequencing was non-Treg CD4+ T cells sorted from blood. The TCR comes from a human donor in good health. The CDR3 sequence is CASSQSFDRGGNQPQHF. The CDR3 DNA follows: TGCGCCAGCAGTCAATCGTTCGACAGGGGCGGCAATCAGCCCCAGCATTTT.